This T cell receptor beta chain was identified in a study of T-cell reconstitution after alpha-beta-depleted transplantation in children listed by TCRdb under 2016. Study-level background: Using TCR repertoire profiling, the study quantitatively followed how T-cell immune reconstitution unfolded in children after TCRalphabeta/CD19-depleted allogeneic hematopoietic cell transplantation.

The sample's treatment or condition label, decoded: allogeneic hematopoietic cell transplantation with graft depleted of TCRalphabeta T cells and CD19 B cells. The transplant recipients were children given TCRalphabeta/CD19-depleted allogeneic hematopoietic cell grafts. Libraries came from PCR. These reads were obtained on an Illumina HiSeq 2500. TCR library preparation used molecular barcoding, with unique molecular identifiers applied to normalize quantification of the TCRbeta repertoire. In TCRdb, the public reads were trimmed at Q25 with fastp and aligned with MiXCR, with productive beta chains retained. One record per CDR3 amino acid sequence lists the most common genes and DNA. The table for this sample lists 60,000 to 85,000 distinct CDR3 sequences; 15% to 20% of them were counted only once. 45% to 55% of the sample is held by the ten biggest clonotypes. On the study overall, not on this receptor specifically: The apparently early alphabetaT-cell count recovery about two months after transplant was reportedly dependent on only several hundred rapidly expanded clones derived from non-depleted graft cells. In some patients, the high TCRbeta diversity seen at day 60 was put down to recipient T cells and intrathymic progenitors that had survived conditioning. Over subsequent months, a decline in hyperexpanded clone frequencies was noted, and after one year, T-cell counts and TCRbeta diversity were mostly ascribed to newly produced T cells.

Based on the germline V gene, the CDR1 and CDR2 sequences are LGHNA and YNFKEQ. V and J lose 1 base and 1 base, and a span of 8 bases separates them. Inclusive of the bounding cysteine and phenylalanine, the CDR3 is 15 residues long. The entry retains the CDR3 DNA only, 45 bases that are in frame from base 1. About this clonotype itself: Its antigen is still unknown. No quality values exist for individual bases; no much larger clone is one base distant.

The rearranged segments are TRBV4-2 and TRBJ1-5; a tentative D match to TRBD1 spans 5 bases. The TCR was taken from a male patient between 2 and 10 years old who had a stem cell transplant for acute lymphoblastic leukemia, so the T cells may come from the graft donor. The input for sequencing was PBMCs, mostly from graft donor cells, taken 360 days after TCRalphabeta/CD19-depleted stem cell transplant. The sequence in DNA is TGTGCCAGCAGCCAAGGGGGCCCGAGCAATCAGCCCCAGCATTTT. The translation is CASSQGGPSNQPQHF.